This record looks at one T cell receptor beta chain sequence and its context. The antigen is not known. MiXCR, applied by TCRdb to the 5' RACE reads, yields one record per CDR3 protein. The table records 92,000 or so distinct CDR3 sequences, approximately 15% of them present only once. Trimming at V came to 6 bases and at J to 7 bases, leaving 6 bases not matched to a gene. This CDR3 has 14 amino acids. This specimen comes from a study of T-cell memory formation after mild COVID-19. Across the whole study: Largely, the TCR clusters proved donor specific. Study-level results: A subset of responding clones appeared in pre-infection memory, suggesting cross-reactive memory joined. The second-wave clones peaking on day 37 were not confirmed as SARS-CoV-2-specific.

This chain joins TRBV12-3 or TRBV12-4 and TRBJ1-5; 10 positions agree with TRBD1. Sample: PBMCs or a T cell subset sorted from them (not recorded which). The source of this sequence is a man between 18 and 35 years old who had mild COVID-19 (a few samples of this study predate the infection). Cell type and time point are not known. The CDR3 DNA reads TGTGCCAGCAGAGGGACAGGGGCCTACCAGCCCCAGCATTTT. Protein product: CASRGTGAYQPQHF.